This entry lists 19 T cell receptor beta chains sequenced from one sample in a study of neoadjuvant anti-PD-1 for oral cavity cancer. Method: immunoSEQ multiplex PCR; TCRdb's copy keeps in-frame clones and lacks some. The sample shows tens of thousands of clones, 25% to 35% of them seen only once. Time point specified: after neoadjuvant nivolumab, at surgical resection. The source material was tumor tissue, sampled after nivolumab (anti-PD-1) treatment. These receptors all come from a person between 40 and 85 years old with oral cavity squamous cell carcinoma.

By proportion, this clone is medium-sized. The DNA of the CDR3 is TGTGCCAGCAGCTTAGAACGTAGTGGGCAGTTCTTC. Amino acid sequence: CASSLERSGQFF. V and J are TRBV7-6 and TRBJ2-1; D remains unclear. The germline V and J ends were trimmed by 1 base and 12 bases, with 10 bases remaining between them. CDR1 and CDR2 (germline): SGHVS, FNYEAQ. The CDR3 covers 12 residues.

This clone has ten or more counts. The chain combines TRBV6-5 with TRBJ2-2; D is undetermined. V shed 6 bases and J shed 5 bases, with 10 bases lying between them. Germline-derived CDR1 and CDR2 are MNHEY and SVGAGI. The CDR3 loop spans 13 amino acids. The CDR3 DNA reads as TGTGCCAGCAGAGTTACATTGACCGGGGAGCTGTTTTTT. Its protein is CASRVTLTGELFF.

This sequence joins TRBV10-3 and TRBJ1-1, with 8 bases aligning to TRBD1. Trimming took 10 bases from V and 0 from J; bases not matched to a gene: 4. CDR1 is ENHRY, CDR2 SYGVKD, per germline. The CDR3 runs 13 residues. The CDR3 sequence is CATTGGMNTEAFF. In nucleotides, the CDR3 is TGTGCCACCACAGGGGGTATGAACACTGAAGCTTTCTTT.

The rearrangement joins TRBV19 to TRBJ2-3; D uncertain. The CDR3 sequence is 13 residues long. Germline loops: CDR1 LNHDA, CDR2 SQIVND (reference sequence). Trimming pared 7 bases from V and 1 base from J, leaving 9 bases between. The CDR3: CASKVGGTDTQYF. The CDR3 DNA is TGTGCCAGTAAGGTCGGCGGCACAGATACGCAGTATTTT.

V and J are TRBV28 and TRBJ1-1, with D perhaps TRBD1 (6 bases). Germline loops: CDR1 MDHEN, CDR2 SYDVKM. Trimming removed 2 bases at V and 0 bases at J, with 10 bases between. This CDR3 has 15 amino acids. The CDR3 sequence is CASSLPGGLNTEAFF. DNA for the CDR3: TGTGCCAGCAGTTTACCCGGGGGCCTGAACACTGAAGCTTTCTTT.

About this clone: Since a far larger clone is one base different, this is likely a read error. This rearrangement joins TRBV5-4 to TRBJ2-5; no reliable D call. The germline CDR1 and CDR2 sequences are SGHNT and YYREEE (reference sequence). The CDR3 runs 11 residues. In DNA, the CDR3 is TGCGCCAGCAGCCAAGAAGAGATCCAGTACTTC. Amino acid sequence: CASSQEEIQYF. Drawing the rest from reference TRBV5-4 and TRBJ2-5, the complete variable domain is ETGVTQSPTHLIKTRGQQVTLRCSSQSGHNTVSWYQQALGQGPQFIFQYYREEENGRGNFPPRFSGLQFPNYSSELNVNALELDDSALYLCASSQEEIQYFGPGTRLLVL.

This chain connects TRBV30 to TRBJ2-5; tentatively, D is TRBD2 (5 bases). The CDR3 loop spans 15 amino acids. Germline V lookup: CDR1 GTSNPN, CDR2 SVGIG (reference sequence). Trimming cost V 0 bases and J 4 bases, with 15 bases left between them. The CDR3 coding sequence is TGTGCCTGGAGTGTAGGAGGAAGTAGTCCAGAGACCCAGTACTTC. It translates to CAWSVGGSSPETQYF.

This rearrangement joins TRBV2 to TRBJ1-1; TRBD1 matches 8 bases. The V gene's germline CDR1 is SNHLY and CDR2 FYNNEI. J was trimmed by 10 bases and V by 3 bases; bases with no gene match: 4. The CDR3 runs to 12 residues. DNA for the CDR3: TGTGCCAGCAGTGAGGACAGGGAAGGAGCTTTCTTT. It is translated as CASSEDREGAFF.

A few counts support this clone. The V and J genes are TRBV13 and TRBJ2-2; D is possibly TRBD1 or TRBD2 (5 bases each). The ends were cut back, 2 bases at V and 5 bases at J, with 12 bases in the middle. The V gene's germline CDR1 is PRHDT and CDR2 FYEKMQ (reference sequence). The CDR3 totals 15 residues. CDR3: CASSLSWGKTGELFF. CDR3 nucleotide sequence: TGTGCCAGCAGCTTATCCTGGGGGAAAACCGGGGAGCTGTTTTTT.

This clone is termed medium-sized. DNA of the CDR3: TGTGCCAGCAGCTTAGATTGGAACCAACCAATTCAGCCCCAGCATTTT. Translation gives CASSLDWNQPIQPQHF. This chain uses TRBV11-3 with TRBJ1-5; D not certain. The V gene lost 0 bases and the J gene lost 6 bases, with 15 bases spanning the gap. The CDR3 contains 16 residues. Germline values: CDR1 SGHNT, CDR2 YENEEA.

The CDR3 DNA reads TGTGCCAGCAGCTCGGCCACCCCCGGGACAGGTTACGAGCAGTACTTC. Its translation: CASSSATPGTGYEQYF. The chain links TRBV7-9 to TRBJ2-7; 8 bases align to TRBD1. The CDR3 loop spans 16 amino acids. Germline assignment: CDR1 SEHNR and CDR2 FQNEAQ (reference sequence). Germline trimming cut 4 bases from V and 4 bases from J; bases unmatched to any gene: 12. The full variable domain, rest sourced from reference TRBV7-9 and TRBJ2-7, is DTGVSQNPRHKITKRGQNVTFRCDPISEHNRLYWYRQTLGQGPEFLTYFQNEAQLEKSRLLSDRFSAERPKGSFSTLEIQRTEQGDSAMYLCASSSATPGTGYEQYFGPGTRLTVT.

This clone was seen only a few times. The gene calls are TRBV29-1 and TRBJ1-1, with D perhaps TRBD1 (5 bases). The CDR3 extends over 11 amino acids. V was clipped by 7 bases and J by 5 bases, with 11 bases between them. Germline values: CDR1 SQVTM, CDR2 ANQGSEA. The CDR3 protein is CSGWGSTEAFF. Here the CDR3 DNA reads TGCAGCGGATGGGGGTCGACTGAAGCTTTCTTT.

The rearrangement uses TRBV18 and TRBJ2-1; 13 bases map to TRBD2. The ends lost 4 bases at V and 7 bases at J; junction bases unmatched: 10. The CDR3 is 17 residues long. Per the germline V gene, CDR1 is KGHSH and CDR2 is LQKENI. This CDR3 reads CASSLRTSGSHENEQFF. The CDR3 coding sequence is TGTGCCAGCTCACTTAGGACTAGCGGGAGCCATGAAAATGAGCAGTTCTTC.

This chain uses TRBV5-1 with TRBJ2-7, with 7 positions matching TRBD1. CDR3 length: 15 amino acids. Germline-derived CDR1 and CDR2 are SGHRS and YFSETQ. Trimming cost V 4 bases and J 5 bases; bases outside gene matches: 12. The chain's CDR3 is CASSPDRAGGNEQYF. DNA of the CDR3: TGCGCCAGCAGCCCCGACCGGGCAGGGGGTAACGAGCAGTACTTC.

The genes are TRBV5-1 and TRBJ2-7; D may be TRBD1 or TRBD2 (5 bases each). The V gene's germline CDR1 is SGHRS and CDR2 YFSETQ. With 1 base removed from V and 2 bases from J, the gap between germline ends came to 13 bases. The CDR3 sequence is 15 residues long. The CDR3 nucleotides are TGCGCCAGCAGCTTGTTCCGGGACGGAACCTACGAGCAGTACTTC. It translates to CASSLFRDGTYEQYF. The variable domain in full, completed from reference TRBV5-1 and TRBJ2-7, reads KAGVTQTPRYLIKTRGQQVTLSCSPISGHRSVSWYQQTPGQGLQFLFEYFSETQRNKGNFPGRFSGRQFSNSRSEMNVSTLELGDSALYLCASSLFRDGTYEQYFGPGTRLTVT.

This clone has ten or more counts. The CDR3 spells CAISESTSGPTYEQYF. For the CDR3, the DNA is TGTGCCATCAGTGAGTCGACTAGCGGACCCACCTACGAGCAGTACTTC. The chain has TRBV10-3 and TRBJ2-7, with TRBD2 matching over 9 bases. The CDR3 runs to 16 residues. Trimming cost V 0 bases and J 2 bases; bases outside gene matches: 5. The germline V gene encodes CDR1 ENHRY and CDR2 SYGVKD.

J is TRBJ1-4 and V is TRBV5-1, with D maybe TRBD1 (5 bases). Germline CDR1 reads SGHRS; CDR2 reads YFSETQ. The CDR3 is made up of 16 amino acids. Trimming cost V 0 bases and J 2 bases, with 11 bases left between them. CDR3 sequence (DNA): TGCGCCAGCAGCTTGGGGGGCCCAGGTACTAATGAAAAACTGTTTTTT. Amino acid sequence: CASSLGGPGTNEKLFF. The whole variable domain, remainder taken from reference TRBV5-1 and TRBJ1-4, is KAGVTQTPRYLIKTRGQQVTLSCSPISGHRSVSWYQQTPGQGLQFLFEYFSETQRNKGNFPGRFSGRQFSNSRSEMNVSTLELGDSALYLCASSLGGPGTNEKLFFGSGTQLSVL.

V is TRBV29-1 and J is TRBJ1-2; TRBD1 agrees at 8 bases. CDR3 length: 13 amino acids. Germline V lookup: CDR1 SQVTM, CDR2 ANQGSEA. V lost 4 bases to trimming and J lost 4 bases; unmatched junction nucleotides: 5. DNA of the CDR3: TGCAGCGTTGTTAACAGGGGGGTCTATGGCTACACCTTC. Encoded protein: CSVVNRGVYGYTF.

The chain combines TRBV18 with TRBJ1-1; D gene ambiguous. The V end was cut by 8 bases, the J end by 4 bases, with 11 bases between. This CDR3 comprises 12 residues. Germline CDR1 is KGHSH and CDR2 is LQKENI. CDR3 sequence: CASQTSGTEAFF. CDR3 DNA: TGTGCCAGCCAAACAAGTGGCACTGAAGCTTTCTTT.